Listed below are T cell receptor beta chains from one sample, sequenced in a study of blood T cell repertoires in COVID-19. TCRdb's copy holds only in-frame clones and misses some; the assay was immunoSEQ multiplex PCR. This sample has roughly 42,000 clones, with about 89% found just once. Material for sequencing was peripheral blood. These receptors originate from a human donor in a cohort sampled during active COVID-19. Each CDR3 is given with its conserved first and last residue. The order of the fields is V gene, J gene, D gene, clone size, CDR3 DNA, CDR3 protein. D genes are given only for firm matches. Only some rows state a clone size, as once, few, many or a class for expanded clones.

V: TRBV6-2/TRBV6-3
J: TRBJ2-5
D: .
size: .
DNA: TGTGCCAGCAGTTACGATCGACAACGAGAGACCCAGTACTTC
CDR3: CASSYDRQRETQYF

V: TRBV3-1/TRBV3-2
J: TRBJ2-2
D: .
size: .
DNA: TGTGCCAGCAGCCAAGAGGTTGACTACACCGGGGAGCTGTTTTTT
CDR3: CASSQEVDYTGELFF

V: TRBV5-1
J: TRBJ1-1
D: .
size: .
DNA: TGCGCCAGCAGGATACAGGTAAACACTGAAGCTTTCTTT
CDR3: CASRIQVNTEAFF

V: TRBV2
J: TRBJ2-7
D: TRBD2
size: .
DNA: TGTGCCAGCGGGGGGAGGGTCTGGTACGAGCAGTACTTC
CDR3: CASGGRVWYEQYF

V: TRBV27
J: TRBJ2-5
D: TRBD2
size: .
DNA: TGTGCCAGCAGTTTATTTAGCGGGGGCCGTGGTAGGGAGACCCAGTACTTC
CDR3: CASSLFSGGRGRETQYF

V: TRBV30
J: TRBJ2-1
D: .
size: few
DNA: TGTGCCTGGAGTGGGACTATCTACAATGAGCAGTTCTTC
CDR3: CAWSGTIYNEQFF

V: TRBV7-9
J: TRBJ2-5
D: TRBD2
size: .
DNA: TGTGCCAGCAGCTTATTCTCAAGCGGGAGGGCCGACGTGACCCAGTACTTC
CDR3: CASSLFSSGRADVTQYF

V: TRBV5-1
J: TRBJ2-4
D: TRBD2
size: .
DNA: TGCGCCAGCAGCCTAGGACTAGCGGGACTGTACATTCAGTACTTC
CDR3: CASSLGLAGLYIQYF

V: TRBV6-9
J: TRBJ2-3
D: TRBD1
size: .
DNA: TGTGCCAGCAGTTCCGGGTTAGGGACAGGGAATTTCGCGCAGTATTTT
CDR3: CASSSGLGTGNFAQYF

V: TRBV25-1
J: TRBJ1-4
D: TRBD1
size: once
DNA: TGTGCCAGCAGTCTGCAGGGGGCCAGTGAAAAACTGTTTTTT
CDR3: CASSLQGASEKLFF

V: TRBV28
J: TRBJ1-5
D: .
size: .
DNA: TGTGCCAGCACCCCCGCGGGGGCCCAGCCCCAGCATTTT
CDR3: CASTPAGAQPQHF

V: TRBV5-1
J: TRBJ2-7
D: .
size: .
DNA: TGCGCCAGCAGCTTACCAGGGGGGCCCTACGAGCAGTACTTC
CDR3: CASSLPGGPYEQYF

V: TRBV7-9
J: TRBJ1-1
D: TRBD1
size: .
DNA: TGTGCCAGTACAGGGGAATTGTACACTGAAGCTTTCTTT
CDR3: CASTGELYTEAFF

V: TRBV6-5
J: TRBJ2-2
D: TRBD2
size: .
DNA: TGTGCCAGCAGTTATTCCGGACTAGCGCTGAGGGAGCTGTTTTTT
CDR3: CASSYSGLALRELFF

V: TRBV25-1
J: TRBJ2-2
D: .
size: once
DNA: TGTGCCAGCAGTGAACCCACAGGGAGGGGCACCGGGGAGCTGTTTTTT
CDR3: CASSEPTGRGTGELFF

V: TRBV6-1
J: TRBJ1-6
D: .
size: .
DNA: TGTGCCAGCAGTGAACGCCCCCCGGGATTGGGAAGTTGGTCACCCCTCCACTTT
CDR3: CASSERPPGLGSWSPLHF

V: TRBV6-4
J: TRBJ1-2
D: TRBD1
size: .
DNA: TGTGCCAGCAGTGATGGAGGGGGCATCTATGGCTACACCTTC
CDR3: CASSDGGGIYGYTF

V: TRBV5-4
J: TRBJ2-1
D: .
size: .
DNA: TGTGCCAGCAGCTTGGGCGGGGGCCGGTCCTCCTACAATGAGCAGTTCTTC
CDR3: CASSLGGGRSSYNEQFF

V: TRBV6-5
J: TRBJ1-1
D: .
size: .
DNA: TGTGCCAGCAGTCTGGGGGGGGAAGCTTTCTTT
CDR3: CASSLGGEAFF

V: TRBV9
J: TRBJ2-1
D: .
size: .
DNA: TGTGCCAGCAGCGTAGACCCGTCGGGAGTCTACAATGAGCAGTTCTTC
CDR3: CASSVDPSGVYNEQFF

V: TRBV2
J: TRBJ2-2
D: .
size: .
DNA: TGTGCCAGCAGCCACCCGTCCACCGGGGAGGGGGCCGGGGAGCTGTTTTTT
CDR3: CASSHPSTGEGAGELFF

V: TRBV2
J: TRBJ2-7
D: TRBD1
size: .
DNA: TGTGCCGGCCAGCCGGACAGGACTTACTACGAGCAGTACTTC
CDR3: CAGQPDRTYYEQYF

V: TRBV25-1
J: TRBJ2-7
D: .
size: .
DNA: TGTGCCAGCAGTGAGCGGCTAGCCGCCCACGAGCAGTACTTC
CDR3: CASSERLAAHEQYF

V: TRBV7-6
J: TRBJ2-7
D: .
size: .
DNA: TGTGCCAGCAGCTTGTTAGAAGCTGAGCAGTACTTC
CDR3: CASSLLEAEQYF

V: TRBV6-5
J: TRBJ1-1
D: .
size: .
DNA: TGTGCCAGCAGTTACCCAGATAACACTGAAGCTTTCTTT
CDR3: CASSYPDNTEAFF

V: TRBV5-1
J: TRBJ2-5
D: .
size: .
DNA: TGCGCCAGCAGCTTGGAAACGGCCGGGGCCCAGTACTTC
CDR3: CASSLETAGAQYF

V: TRBV2
J: TRBJ1-4
D: TRBD1
size: .
DNA: TGTGCCAGCAGTGCGGGACAGGGGGATGAAAAACTGTTTTTT
CDR3: CASSAGQGDEKLFF

V: TRBV7-9
J: TRBJ2-1
D: .
size: .
DNA: TGTGCCAGCAGCTCTAGTCTCTTGCGGGAAAGCTCCTACAATGAGCAGTTCTTC
CDR3: CASSSSLLRESSYNEQFF

V: TRBV3-1/TRBV3-2
J: TRBJ2-2
D: TRBD2
size: .
DNA: TGTGCCAGCAGCCAAGCCGGCGGGGGGGCCGGGGAGCTGTTTTTT
CDR3: CASSQAGGGAGELFF

V: TRBV4-1
J: TRBJ2-2
D: .
size: .
DNA: TGCGCCAGCAGCCGGGAAGGGGGAGTCGGGGAGCTGTTTTTT
CDR3: CASSREGGVGELFF

V: TRBV11-2
J: TRBJ2-7
D: .
size: .
DNA: TGTGCCAGCAGCTCTCAGGGTGGAAACTTCTACGAGCAGTACTTC
CDR3: CASSSQGGNFYEQYF

V: TRBV28
J: TRBJ2-5
D: TRBD2
size: .
DNA: TGTGCCAGCATTCTAGGAGGACGGGGAGGGGAGACCCAGTACTTC
CDR3: CASILGGRGGETQYF

V: TRBV5-5
J: TRBJ2-3
D: TRBD2
size: .
DNA: TGTGCCAGCAGCTTGGGGGACTATATACTAGGGGATACGCAGTATTTT
CDR3: CASSLGDYILGDTQYF

V: TRBV2
J: TRBJ2-2
D: TRBD1
size: .
DNA: TGTGCCAGCCAACAGCCGGGACAGGGGAGCGGGGAGCTGTTTTTT
CDR3: CASQQPGQGSGELFF

V: TRBV6-1
J: TRBJ2-2
D: TRBD2
size: .
DNA: TGTGCCAGCAGTGAAATTAGCGGGGGGGCCTCCGGGGAGCTGTTTTTT
CDR3: CASSEISGGASGELFF

V: TRBV19
J: TRBJ1-3
D: .
size: .
DNA: TGTGCCAGTAGTAATAATCCTCGTACAGGGCCCTCTGGAAACACCATATATTTT
CDR3: CASSNNPRTGPSGNTIYF

V: TRBV5-1
J: TRBJ1-5
D: TRBD1
size: .
DNA: TGCGCCAGCAGCGAGACAGGGGGTAATCAGCCCCAGCATTTT
CDR3: CASSETGGNQPQHF

V: TRBV5-1
J: TRBJ1-1
D: .
size: once
DNA: TGCGCCAGCAGCTTGCAACAGGAGGGGGAAGCTTTCTTT
CDR3: CASSLQQEGEAFF

V: TRBV30
J: TRBJ1-2
D: TRBD1
size: .
DNA: TGTGCCTGGAGTGAAGGCAGGGGGATGTATGGCTACACCTTC
CDR3: CAWSEGRGMYGYTF

V: TRBV4-1
J: TRBJ2-7
D: .
size: .
DNA: TGCGCCAGCAGCCAAGATGGTCCGGTGGGCACCTCCTACGAGCAGTACTTC
CDR3: CASSQDGPVGTSYEQYF

V: TRBV11-3
J: TRBJ2-3
D: .
size: .
DNA: TGTGCCAGCAGCTTAGAAGGACTGAGCACAGATACGCAGTATTTT
CDR3: CASSLEGLSTDTQYF